This T cell receptor beta chain comes out of a study of T cell responses to AZD1222 COVID-19 vaccine. Regarding the study as a whole: Unmutated regions of variants are reportedly targeted by nearly half of spike-specific TCRs. Baseline seropositivity characterized only a handful of AZD1222 recipients. Spike-specific TCR depth and breadth grew after two AZD1222 doses. The donor group comprised mostly white British people and more females; the analysis possibly underestimated clonal diversity.

Sequencing used immunoSEQ multiplex PCR; TCRdb keeps in-frame clones, though not all of them. The sample includes approximately 89,000 clones, 70% to 90% of them seen just once. With respect to this clone: Its antigen is not identified.

The V end lost 0 bases, the J end lost 4 bases, and 9 bases lay between the germline ends. Germline lookup yields CDR1 MNHNS and CDR2 SASEGT. The CDR3 totals 14 residues. Here the sequenced sample was peripheral blood, taken on day 0 of AZD1222 vaccination. The chain joins TRBV6-1 to TRBJ1-1; possible D gene TRBD1, 5 bases. The receptor comes from an adult in good health. The CDR3 coding sequence is TGTGCCAGCAGTGAAGCGGGGCAAGGCACTGAAGCTTTCTTT. It is translated as CASSEAGQGTEAFF.